This is a list of T cell receptor beta chains from one sample in a study of OX40 agonist ivuxolimab in advanced cancers. This table comes from immunoSEQ multiplex PCR, and its TCRdb copy is limited to in-frame clones, with some not included. The sample holds roughly 42,000 clones; approximately 90% are singletons and the top ten take 29%. The input for sequencing was CD4+ or CD8+ T cells sorted from blood, taken in a trial of the OX40 agonist ivuxolimab. The receptor source for this set is an adult with an advanced solid tumor such as melanoma, head and neck, liver or kidney cancer. Each CDR3 is given with its conserved first and last residue. Fields, in order: D gene, clone size, V gene, J gene, CDR3 protein, CDR3 DNA. A D gene is named only where the DNA matches it firmly. Clone sizes are given selectively: once, few, many, or a class where the clone is expanded.

>NA|NA|TRBV27|TRBJ2-1
CASSRSSYNEQFF
TGTGCCAGCAGCCGTAGCTCCTACAATGAGCAGTTCTTC
>NA|NA|TRBV19|TRBJ1-1
CASSGQGNTEAFF
TGTGCCAGTAGTGGGCAGGGCAACACTGAAGCTTTCTTT
>TRBD2|once|TRBV27|TRBJ2-3
CASSRGRGTDTQYF
TGTGCCAGCAGCCGAGGGAGGGGCACAGATACGCAGTATTTT
>TRBD2|NA|TRBV19|TRBJ2-7
CASNSLGLGYEQYF
TGTGCCAGTAACTCTCTCGGACTAGGCTACGAGCAGTACTTC
>TRBD2|NA|TRBV29-1|TRBJ2-5
CSVAREFGETQYF
TGCAGCGTTGCGCGGGAGTTCGGTGAGACCCAGTACTTC
>TRBD2|once|TRBV28|TRBJ2-2
CASGSGNRGGELFF
TGTGCCAGCGGAAGCGGGAACCGTGGCGGGGAGCTGTTTTTT
>NA|NA|TRBV6-5|TRBJ1-1
CASGGSKWGTEAFF
TGTGCCAGCGGTGGGTCGAAATGGGGCACTGAAGCTTTCTTT
>NA|NA|TRBV4-3|TRBJ2-7
CASSPNLGGRPEQYF
TGCGCCAGCAGCCCTAACCTCGGAGGGCGGCCCGAGCAGTACTTC
>NA|NA|TRBV25-1|TRBJ2-7
CASRGREYEQYF
TGTGCCAGCAGGGGACGGGAGTACGAGCAGTACTTC
>NA|NA|TRBV11-2|TRBJ2-1
CASSLGGSYNEQFF
TGTGCCAGCAGCTTAGGGGGGAGTTACAATGAGCAGTTCTTC
>NA|NA|TRBV6-5|TRBJ2-2
CASSYSRGRVSGELFF
TGTGCCAGCAGTTACTCGAGGGGCAGGGTCTCCGGGGAGCTGTTTTTT
>TRBD2|NA|TRBV6-4|TRBJ2-5
CASSTSSGRAPYIKETQYF
TGTGCCAGCAGTACATCTAGCGGGAGGGCGCCATATATAAAAGAGACCCAGTACTTC
>TRBD2|NA|TRBV4-2|TRBJ2-1
CASSQLAGIYNEQFF
TGTGCCAGCAGCCAGCTAGCGGGTATCTACAATGAGCAGTTCTTC
>TRBD1|NA|TRBV6-1|TRBJ2-7
CASSEDSTGTIYEQYF
TGTGCCAGCAGTGAAGATTCGACAGGGACGATCTACGAGCAGTACTTC
>NA|NA|TRBV7-6|TRBJ2-1
CASSLVDRAYNEQFF
TGTGCCAGCAGCTTAGTGGACCGCGCCTACAATGAGCAGTTCTTC
>TRBD2|NA|TRBV19|TRBJ2-7
CASKAGGAYEQYF
TGTGCCAGTAAGGCGGGGGGGGCCTACGAGCAGTACTTC
>NA|once|TRBV10-3|TRBJ2-6
CAIRNSLGANVLTF
TGTGCCATCAGAAATTCTCTGGGCGCCAACGTCCTGACTTTC
>NA|NA|TRBV4-3|TRBJ1-3
CASSQDGGSSGNTIYF
TGCGCCAGCAGCCAAGACGGGGGGTCCTCTGGAAACACCATATATTTT
>TRBD1|NA|TRBV7-9|TRBJ1-1
CASTTGAEAFF
TGTGCCAGCACGACAGGGGCTGAAGCTTTCTTT
>NA|NA|TRBV5-1|TRBJ2-7
CASSRDDGDLNEQYF
TGCGCCAGCAGCCGAGATGACGGGGATCTTAACGAGCAGTACTTC
>NA|NA|TRBV9|TRBJ2-3
CASSVGPLSTDTQYF
TGTGCCAGCAGCGTAGGCCCCCTTTCCACAGATACGCAGTATTTT
>NA|few|TRBV6-5|TRBJ2-6
CASSYSSGANVLTF
TGTGCCAGCAGTTACAGCTCTGGGGCCAACGTCCTGACTTTC